This T cell receptor (beta chain) stems from a study of CD8 T cells in ankylosing spondylitis. General study findings and limits: CD8+ cells made up the disease-linked clones, which were relatively rare in peripheral blood. Matched synovial fluid from ankylosing spondylitis patients was reported to be enriched for disease-linked clones. Several of the motif variants were reported before in synovial fluid and blood from reactive arthritis.

A remark on this clonotype: Its antigen is not known.

Libraries for TCR beta were made by quantitative 5'-RACE with molecular barcodes. TCRdb processed the 5' RACE reads anew with MiXCR; each CDR3 protein has one entry. This sample yields under 250,000 distinct CDR3 sequences, of which 32% are seen a single time; 3.5% to 4.5% belongs to the top ten. The germline gives CDR1 LGHDT, CDR2 YNNKEL (reference sequence). The CDR3 is made up of 15 amino acids. The ends lost 3 bases at V and 3 bases at J; junction bases unmatched: 6. Material for sequencing was blood, either unsorted or a sorted T cell fraction (not recorded which). The receptor comes from a male donor with ankylosing spondylitis or in good health (not recorded which). The gene calls are TRBV3-1 and TRBJ2-7; 9 bases map to TRBD2. The CDR3 is CASSHPGLAGYEQYF. CDR3 bases: TGTGCCAGCAGCCATCCGGGACTAGCAGGCTACGAGCAGTACTTC.